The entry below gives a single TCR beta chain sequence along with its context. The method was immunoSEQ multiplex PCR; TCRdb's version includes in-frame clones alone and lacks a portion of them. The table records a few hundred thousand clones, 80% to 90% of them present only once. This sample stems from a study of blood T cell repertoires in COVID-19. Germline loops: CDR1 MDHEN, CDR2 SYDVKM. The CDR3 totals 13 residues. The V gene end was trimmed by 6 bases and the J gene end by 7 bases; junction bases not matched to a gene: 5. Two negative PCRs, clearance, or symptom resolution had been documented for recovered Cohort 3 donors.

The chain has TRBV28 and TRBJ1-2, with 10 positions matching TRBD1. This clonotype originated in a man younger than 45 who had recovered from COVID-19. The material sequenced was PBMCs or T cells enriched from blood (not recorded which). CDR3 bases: TGTGCCAGCAGCCTGGGACAGGGGTTTGGCTACACCTTC. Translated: CASSLGQGFGYTF.